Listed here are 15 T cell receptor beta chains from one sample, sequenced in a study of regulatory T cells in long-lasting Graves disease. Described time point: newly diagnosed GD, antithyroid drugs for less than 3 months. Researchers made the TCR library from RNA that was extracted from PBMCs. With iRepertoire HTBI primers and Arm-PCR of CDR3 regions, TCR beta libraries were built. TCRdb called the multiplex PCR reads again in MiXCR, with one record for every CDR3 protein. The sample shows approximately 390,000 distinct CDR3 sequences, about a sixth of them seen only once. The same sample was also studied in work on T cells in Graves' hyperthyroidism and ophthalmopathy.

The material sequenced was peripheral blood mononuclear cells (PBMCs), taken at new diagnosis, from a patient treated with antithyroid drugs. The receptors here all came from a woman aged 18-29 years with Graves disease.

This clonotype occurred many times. CDR3 in DNA: TGCGCCAGCAGCTTTTCGACAGGGGCCGGAGGTGGCTACACCTTC. It specifies CASSFSTGAGGGYTF. The gene calls are TRBV5-1 and TRBJ1-2, with 8 bases aligning to TRBD1. Trimming removed 2 bases from V and 7 bases from J; junction bases left unmatched: 10. CDR3 length: 15 residues. CDR1 is SGHRS and CDR2 is YFSETQ in the germline V gene.

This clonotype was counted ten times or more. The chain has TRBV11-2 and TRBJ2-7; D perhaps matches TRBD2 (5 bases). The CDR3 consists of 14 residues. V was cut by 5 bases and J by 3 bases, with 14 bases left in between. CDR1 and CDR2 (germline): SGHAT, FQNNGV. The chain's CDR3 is CASSRGQENYEQYF. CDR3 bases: TGTGCCAGCAGCCGAGGGCAGGAGAACTACGAGCAGTACTTC.

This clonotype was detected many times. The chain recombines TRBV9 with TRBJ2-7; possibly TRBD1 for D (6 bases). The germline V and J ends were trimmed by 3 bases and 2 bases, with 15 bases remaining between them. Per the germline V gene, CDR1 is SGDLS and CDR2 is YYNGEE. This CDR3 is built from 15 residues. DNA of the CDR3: TGTGCCAGCAGCGCAACCGCAGGGGTTGCCTACGAGCAGTACTTC. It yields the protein CASSATAGVAYEQYF.

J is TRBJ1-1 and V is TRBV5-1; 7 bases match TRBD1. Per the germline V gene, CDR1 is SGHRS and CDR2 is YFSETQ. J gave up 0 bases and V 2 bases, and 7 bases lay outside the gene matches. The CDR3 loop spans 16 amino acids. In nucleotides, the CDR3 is TGCGCCAGCAGCTTAAGGGCAGGGGGACTGAACACTGAAGCTTTCTTT. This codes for CASSLRAGGLNTEAFF.

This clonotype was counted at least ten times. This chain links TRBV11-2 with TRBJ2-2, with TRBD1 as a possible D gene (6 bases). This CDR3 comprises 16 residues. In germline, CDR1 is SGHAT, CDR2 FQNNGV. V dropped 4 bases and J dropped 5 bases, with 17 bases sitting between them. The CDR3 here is CASSSYAGAGTGELFF. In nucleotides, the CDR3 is TGTGCCAGCAGCTCATACGCAGGGGCTGGGACCGGGGAGCTGTTTTTT.

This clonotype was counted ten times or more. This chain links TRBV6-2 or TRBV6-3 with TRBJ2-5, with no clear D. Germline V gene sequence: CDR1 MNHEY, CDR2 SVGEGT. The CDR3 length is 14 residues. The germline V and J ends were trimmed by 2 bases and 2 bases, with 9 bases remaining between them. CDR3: CASSYTESQETQYF. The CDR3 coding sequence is TGTGCCAGCAGTTACACTGAATCTCAAGAGACCCAGTACTTC.

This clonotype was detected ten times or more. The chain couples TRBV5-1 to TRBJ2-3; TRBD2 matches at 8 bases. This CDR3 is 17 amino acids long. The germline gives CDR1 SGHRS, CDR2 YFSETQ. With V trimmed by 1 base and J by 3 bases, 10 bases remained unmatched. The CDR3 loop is CASSLTPSGSMTDTQYF. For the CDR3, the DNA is TGCGCCAGCAGCTTGACCCCAAGCGGGAGTATGACAGATACGCAGTATTTT. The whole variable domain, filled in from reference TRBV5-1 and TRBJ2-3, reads KAGVTQTPRYLIKTRGQQVTLSCSPISGHRSVSWYQQTPGQGLQFLFEYFSETQRNKGNFPGRFSGRQFSNSRSEMNVSTLELGDSALYLCASSLTPSGSMTDTQYFGPGTRLTVL.

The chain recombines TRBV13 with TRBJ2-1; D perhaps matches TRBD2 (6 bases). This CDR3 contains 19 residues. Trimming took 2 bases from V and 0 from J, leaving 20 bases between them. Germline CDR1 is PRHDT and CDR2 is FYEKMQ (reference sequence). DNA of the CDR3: TGTGCCAGCAGCTTAAGTATAGCGGAAGGCCCCCGCTCCTACAATGAGCAGTTCTTC. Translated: CASSLSIAEGPRSYNEQFF.

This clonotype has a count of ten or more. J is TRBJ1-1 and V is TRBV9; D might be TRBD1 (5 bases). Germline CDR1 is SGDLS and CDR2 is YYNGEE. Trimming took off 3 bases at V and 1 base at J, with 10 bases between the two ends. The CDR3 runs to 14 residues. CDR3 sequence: CASSGRDGNTEAFF. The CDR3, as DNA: TGTGCCAGCAGCGGCAGGGATGGGAACACTGAAGCTTTCTTT. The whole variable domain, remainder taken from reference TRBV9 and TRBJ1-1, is DSGVTQTPKHLITATGQRVTLRCSPRSGDLSVYWYQQSLDQGLQFLIQYYNGEERAKGNILERFSAQQFPDLHSELNLSSLELGDSALYFCASSGRDGNTEAFFGQGTRLTVV.

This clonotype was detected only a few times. In DNA form, the CDR3 reads TGTGCCAGCAGTTACAGGGTCGATGAAAAACTGTTTTTT. Amino acids: CASSYRVDEKLFF. The rearrangement uses TRBV6-5 and TRBJ1-4, with no clear D. The CDR3 length is 13 residues. Trimming cost V 2 bases and J 6 bases, with 7 bases left between them. Germline V CDR1 and CDR2: MNHEY, SVGAGI.

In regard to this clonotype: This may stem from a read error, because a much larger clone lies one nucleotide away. The CDR3 protein is CASSQGPRQETRYF. The CDR3 bases are TGTGCCAGCAGCCAAGGACCAAGGCAAGAGACCCGGTACTTC. The chain links TRBV3-1 to TRBJ2-5, with D unresolved. Germline loops: CDR1 LGHDT, CDR2 YNNKEL (reference sequence). This CDR3 has 14 amino acids.

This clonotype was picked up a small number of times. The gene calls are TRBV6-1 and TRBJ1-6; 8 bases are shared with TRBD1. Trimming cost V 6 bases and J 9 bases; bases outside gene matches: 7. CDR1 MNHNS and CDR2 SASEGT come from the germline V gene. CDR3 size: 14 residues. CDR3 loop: CASSGGQGPSPLHF. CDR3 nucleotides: TGTGCCAGCAGCGGAGGACAGGGTCCTTCACCCCTCCACTTT.

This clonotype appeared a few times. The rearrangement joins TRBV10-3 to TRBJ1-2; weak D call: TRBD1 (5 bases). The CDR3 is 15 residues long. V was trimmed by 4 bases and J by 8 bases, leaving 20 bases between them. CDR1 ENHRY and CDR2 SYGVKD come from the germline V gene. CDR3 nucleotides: TGTGCCATCAGTGGAGACTCCGGGGGGAATAAAGGCTACACCTTC. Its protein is CAISGDSGGNKGYTF.

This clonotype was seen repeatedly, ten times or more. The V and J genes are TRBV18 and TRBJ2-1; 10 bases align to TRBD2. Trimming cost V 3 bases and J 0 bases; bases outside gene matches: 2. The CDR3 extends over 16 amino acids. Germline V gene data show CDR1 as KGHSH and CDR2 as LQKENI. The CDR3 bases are TGTGCCAGCTCACCCCGGACTAGCGGCTCCTACAATGAGCAGTTCTTC. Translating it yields CASSPRTSGSYNEQFF.

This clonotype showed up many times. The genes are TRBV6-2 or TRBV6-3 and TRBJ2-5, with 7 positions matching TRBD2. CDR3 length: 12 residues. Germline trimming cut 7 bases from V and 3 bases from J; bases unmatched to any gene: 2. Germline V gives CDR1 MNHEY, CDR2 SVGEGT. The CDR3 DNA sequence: TGTGCCAGCATGGCGGGAGAAGAGACCCAGTACTTC. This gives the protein CASMAGEETQYF.